This TCR beta chain derives from a study of CD8+ T cells in alopecia areata. Indicated treatment: oral pan-JAK inhibitor, 5-10 mg twice daily. Extracted RNA was reverse transcribed into cDNA, the sequencing template. TCRdb's table, derived via immunoSEQ multiplex PCR, lists solely in-frame clones and lacks some. The table includes about 180,000 clones, approximately 53% detected once. This CDR3 has 14 residues. The germline V and J ends were trimmed by 0 bases and 3 bases, with 9 bases remaining between them. Germline loops: CDR1 MNHEY, CDR2 SMNVEV (reference sequence). The chain combines TRBV27 with TRBJ2-7; D gene uncertain. The sequenced sample was CD8+ T cells sorted from blood, obtained at week 24, from a patient treated with tofacitinib. The receptor comes from a human donor with alopecia areata. The DNA for the CDR3 is TGTGCCAGCAGTTTATCCCCCCTGATCTACGAGCAGTACTTC. Translating gives CASSLSPLIYEQYF.